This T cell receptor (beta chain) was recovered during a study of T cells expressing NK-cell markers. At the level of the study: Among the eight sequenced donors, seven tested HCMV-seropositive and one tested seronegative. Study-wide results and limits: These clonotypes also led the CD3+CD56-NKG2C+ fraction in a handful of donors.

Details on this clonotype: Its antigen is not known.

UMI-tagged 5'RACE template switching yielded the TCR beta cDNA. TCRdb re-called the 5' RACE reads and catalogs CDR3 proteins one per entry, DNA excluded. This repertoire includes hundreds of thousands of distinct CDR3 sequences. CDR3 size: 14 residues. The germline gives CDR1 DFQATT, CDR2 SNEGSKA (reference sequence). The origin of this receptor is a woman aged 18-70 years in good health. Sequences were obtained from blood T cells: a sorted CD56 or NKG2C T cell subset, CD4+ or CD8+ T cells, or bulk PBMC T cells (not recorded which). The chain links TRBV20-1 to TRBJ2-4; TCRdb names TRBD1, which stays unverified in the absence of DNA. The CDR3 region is CSAPPPGQGNIQYF.